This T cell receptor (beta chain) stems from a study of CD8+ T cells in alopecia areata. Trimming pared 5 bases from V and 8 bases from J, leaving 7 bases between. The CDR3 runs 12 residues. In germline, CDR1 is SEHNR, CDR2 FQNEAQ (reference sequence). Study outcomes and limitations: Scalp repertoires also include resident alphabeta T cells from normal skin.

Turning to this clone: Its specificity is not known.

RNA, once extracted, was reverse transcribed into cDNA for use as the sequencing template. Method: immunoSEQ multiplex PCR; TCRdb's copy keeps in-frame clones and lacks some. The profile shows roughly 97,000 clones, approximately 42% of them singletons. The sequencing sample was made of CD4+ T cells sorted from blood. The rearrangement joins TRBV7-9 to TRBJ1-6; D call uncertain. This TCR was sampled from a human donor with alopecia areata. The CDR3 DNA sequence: TGTGCCAGCAGCGGCAGCTATTCACCCCTCCACTTT. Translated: CASSGSYSPLHF.